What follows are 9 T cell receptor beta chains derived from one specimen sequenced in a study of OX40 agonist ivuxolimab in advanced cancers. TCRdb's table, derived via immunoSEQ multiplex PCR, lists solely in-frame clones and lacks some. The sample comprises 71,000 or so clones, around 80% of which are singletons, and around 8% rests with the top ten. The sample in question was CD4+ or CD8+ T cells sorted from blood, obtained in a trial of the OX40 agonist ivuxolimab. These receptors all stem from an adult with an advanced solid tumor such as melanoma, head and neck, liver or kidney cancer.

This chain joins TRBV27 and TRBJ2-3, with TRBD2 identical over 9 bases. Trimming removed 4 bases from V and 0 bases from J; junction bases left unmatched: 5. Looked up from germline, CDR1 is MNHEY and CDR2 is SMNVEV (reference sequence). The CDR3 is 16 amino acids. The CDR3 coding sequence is TGTGCCAGCAGTTGGTCGACTAGCGGCAGCACAGATACGCAGTATTTT. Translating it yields CASSWSTSGSTDTQYF.

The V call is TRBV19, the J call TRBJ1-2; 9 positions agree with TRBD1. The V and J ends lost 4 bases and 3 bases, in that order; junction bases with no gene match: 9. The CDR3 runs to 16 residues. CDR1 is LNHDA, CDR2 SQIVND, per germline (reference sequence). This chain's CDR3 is CASSNYRTGADYGYTF. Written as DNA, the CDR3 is TGTGCCAGTAGTAACTATCGGACAGGGGCGGACTATGGCTACACCTTC.

The DNA for the CDR3 is TGCAGCGTTGATAACAAAGGGGCGGGATCCTACGAGCAGTACTTC. The encoded protein is CSVDNKGAGSYEQYF. The chain uses TRBV29-1 and TRBJ2-7, with D possibly matching TRBD2 (6 bases). In germline, CDR1 is SQVTM, CDR2 ANQGSEA. V shed 3 bases and J shed 1 base, with 16 bases lying between them. The CDR3 is 15 residues long.

The chain's CDR3 is CASSREGLAGSETQYF. CDR3 nucleotide sequence: TGTGCCAGCAGCCGGGAGGGACTAGCGGGGTCAGAGACCCAGTACTTC. V gene TRBV13 combines with J gene TRBJ2-5; TRBD2 aligns across 13 bases. The CDR3 consists of 16 residues. Germline assignment: CDR1 PRHDT and CDR2 FYEKMQ (reference sequence). Trimming cost V 5 bases and J 4 bases; bases outside gene matches: 7. Variable domain in full (rest from reference TRBV13 and TRBJ2-5): AAGVIQSPRHLIKEKRETATLKCYPIPRHDTVYWYQQGPGQDPQFLISFYEKMQSDKGSIPDRFSAQQFSDYHSELNMSSLELGDSALYFCASSREGLAGSETQYFGPGTRLLVL.

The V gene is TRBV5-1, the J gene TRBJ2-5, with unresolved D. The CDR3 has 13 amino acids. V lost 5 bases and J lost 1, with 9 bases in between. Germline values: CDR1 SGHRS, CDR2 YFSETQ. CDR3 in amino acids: CASSSVLQETQYF. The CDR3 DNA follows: TGCGCCAGCAGTTCAGTCCTCCAAGAGACCCAGTACTTC.

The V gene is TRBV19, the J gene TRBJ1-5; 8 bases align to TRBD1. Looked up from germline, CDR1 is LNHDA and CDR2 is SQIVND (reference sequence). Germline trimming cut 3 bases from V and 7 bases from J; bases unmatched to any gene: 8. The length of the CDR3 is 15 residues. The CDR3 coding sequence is TGTGCCAGTAGTATGTGGCAGGGGGCGACCCAGCCCCAGCATTTT. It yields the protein CASSMWQGATQPQHF.

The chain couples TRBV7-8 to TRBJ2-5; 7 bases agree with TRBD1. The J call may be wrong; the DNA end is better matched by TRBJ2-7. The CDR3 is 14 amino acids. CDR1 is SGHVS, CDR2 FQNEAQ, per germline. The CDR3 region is CASSTTGSSYEQYF. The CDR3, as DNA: TGTGCCAGCAGCACGACAGGGAGCTCCTACGAGCAGTACTTC.

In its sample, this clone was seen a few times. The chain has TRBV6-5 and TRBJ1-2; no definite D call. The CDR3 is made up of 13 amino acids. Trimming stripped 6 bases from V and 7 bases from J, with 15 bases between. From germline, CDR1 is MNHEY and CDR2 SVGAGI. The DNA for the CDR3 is TGTGCCAGCAGCAAGGACGCGCTTGGTGGCTACACCTTC. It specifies CASSKDALGGYTF.

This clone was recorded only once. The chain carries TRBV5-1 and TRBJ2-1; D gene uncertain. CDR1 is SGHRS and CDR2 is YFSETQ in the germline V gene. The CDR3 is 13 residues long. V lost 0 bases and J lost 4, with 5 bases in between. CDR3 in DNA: TGCGCCAGCAGCTTGGGGGGTTACAATGAGCAGTTCTTC. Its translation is CASSLGGYNEQFF.